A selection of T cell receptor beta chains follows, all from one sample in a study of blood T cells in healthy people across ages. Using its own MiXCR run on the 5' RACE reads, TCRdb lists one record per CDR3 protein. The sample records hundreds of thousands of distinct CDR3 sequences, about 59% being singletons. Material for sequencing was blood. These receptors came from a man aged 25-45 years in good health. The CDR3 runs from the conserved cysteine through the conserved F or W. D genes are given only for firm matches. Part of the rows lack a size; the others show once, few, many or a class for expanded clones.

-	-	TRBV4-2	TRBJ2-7	CASSQVDGRRDFKYEQYF	TGTGCCAGCAGCCAAGTTGACGGGCGGCGGGACTTTAAATACGAGCAGTACTTC
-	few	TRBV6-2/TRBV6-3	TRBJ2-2	CASSYWGANTGELFF	TGTGCCAGCAGTTACTGGGGGGCGAACACCGGGGAGCTGTTTTTT
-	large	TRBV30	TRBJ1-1	CAWGAGFTEAFF	TGTGCCTGGGGCGCAGGGTTCACTGAAGCTTTCTTT
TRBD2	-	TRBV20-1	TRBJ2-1	CSAKLAESSYNEQFF	TGCAGTGCCAAACTAGCGGAGAGCTCCTACAATGAGCAGTTCTTC
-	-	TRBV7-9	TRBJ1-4	CASIEEGYEKLFF	TGTGCCAGCATCGAGGAAGGGTATGAAAAACTGTTTTTT
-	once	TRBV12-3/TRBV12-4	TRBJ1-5	CATTKGYGDQPQHF	TGTGCCACCACGAAGGGTTACGGGGATCAGCCCCAGCATTTT
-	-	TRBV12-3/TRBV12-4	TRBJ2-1	CASKMGPSLDEQFF	TGTGCCAGCAAGATGGGGCCTAGCCTGGATGAGCAGTTCTTC
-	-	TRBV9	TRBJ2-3	CASSVATRPDTQYF	TGTGCCAGCAGCGTAGCTACGCGGCCAGATACGCAGTATTTT
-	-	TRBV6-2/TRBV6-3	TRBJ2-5	CASSAVWEETQYF	TGTGCCAGCAGCGCCGTGTGGGAAGAGACCCAGTACTTC
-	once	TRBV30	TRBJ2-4	CAWSGGVWDIQYF	TGTGCCTGGAGTGGTGGAGTCTGGGACATTCAGTACTTC
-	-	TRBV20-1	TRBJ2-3	CSASRTDVPTDTQYF	TGCAGTGCTAGTCGAACGGACGTACCCACAGATACGCAGTATTTT
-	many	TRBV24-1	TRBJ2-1	CATSEPGTDNNEQFF	TGTGCCACCAGTGAGCCAGGGACGGATAACAATGAGCAGTTCTTC
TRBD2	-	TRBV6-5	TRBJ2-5	CASSASGAWQYF	TGTGCCAGCAGCGCAAGCGGGGCTTGGCAGTACTTC
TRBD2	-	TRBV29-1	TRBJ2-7	CSVGGLAGESYEQYF	TGCAGCGTGGGAGGTCTAGCGGGGGAGTCCTACGAGCAGTACTTC
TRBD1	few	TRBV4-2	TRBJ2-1	CASSQDRTGRSYNEQFF	TGTGCCAGCAGCCAAGATAGGACAGGGAGGTCCTACAATGAGCAGTTCTTC
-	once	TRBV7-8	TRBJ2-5	CASSPSPTQGETQYF	TGTGCCAGCAGCCCCTCACCGACGCAGGGGGAGACCCAGTACTTC
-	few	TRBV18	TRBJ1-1	CASSPRLAGQNTEAFF	TGTGCCAGCTCACCACGATTGGCAGGGCAGAACACTGAAGCTTTCTTT
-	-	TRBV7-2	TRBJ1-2	CASSLKGRLYGYTF	TGTGCCAGCAGCTTAAAGGGGAGACTCTATGGCTACACCTTC
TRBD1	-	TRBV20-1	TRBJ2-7	CSAFGQGGNEQYF	TGCAGTGCTTTCGGACAGGGGGGGAACGAGCAGTACTTC